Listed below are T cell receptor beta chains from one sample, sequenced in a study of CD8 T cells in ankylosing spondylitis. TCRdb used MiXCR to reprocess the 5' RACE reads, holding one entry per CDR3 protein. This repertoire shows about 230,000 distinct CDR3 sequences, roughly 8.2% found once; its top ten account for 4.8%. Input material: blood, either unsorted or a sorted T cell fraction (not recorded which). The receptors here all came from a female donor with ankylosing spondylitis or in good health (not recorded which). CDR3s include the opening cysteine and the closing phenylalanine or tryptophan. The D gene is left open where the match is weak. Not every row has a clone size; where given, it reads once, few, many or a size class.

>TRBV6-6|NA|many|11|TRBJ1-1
TGTGCCAGCAGTTACGGCACTGAAGCTTTCTTT
CASSYGTEAFF
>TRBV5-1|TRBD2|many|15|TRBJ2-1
TGCGCCAGCAGCTTCAGGCTAGCGGCCTACAATGAGCAGTTCTTC
CASSFRLAAYNEQFF
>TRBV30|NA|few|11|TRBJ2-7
TGTGCCTGGAGTGAGAGCTACGAGCAGTACTTC
CAWSESYEQYF
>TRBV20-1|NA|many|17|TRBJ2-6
TGCAGTGCTAGAGACCTCCTCAGGGAGTCTGGGGCCAACGTCCTGACTTTC
CSARDLLRESGANVLTF
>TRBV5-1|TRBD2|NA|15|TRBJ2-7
TGCGCCAGCAGCTTGATAGCGGGAGCCATCTACGAGCAGTACTTC
CASSLIAGAIYEQYF
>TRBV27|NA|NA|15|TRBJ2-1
TGTGCCAGCAGCCTGACAGTGGCCCCCTACAATGAGCAGTTCTTC
CASSLTVAPYNEQFF
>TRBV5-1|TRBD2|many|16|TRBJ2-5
TGCGCCAGCCGAAAGATACTAGCGGGAACTCAAGAGACCCAGTACTTC
CASRKILAGTQETQYF
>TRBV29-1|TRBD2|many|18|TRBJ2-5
TGCAGCGTTGAACCTCGAAGGCTGGAAGCGGGAGGGGAAGAGACCCAGTACTTC
CSVEPRRLEAGGEETQYF
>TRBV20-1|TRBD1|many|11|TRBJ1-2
TGCAGTGGCAGGGGGATCTATGGCTACACCTTC
CSGRGIYGYTF
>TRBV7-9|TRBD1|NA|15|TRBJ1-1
TGTGCCAGCAGTTCCACAGGGGGCGAGGACACTGAAGCTTTCTTT
CASSSTGGEDTEAFF
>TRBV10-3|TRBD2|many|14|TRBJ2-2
TGTGCCCTCGGAGGTGCGGGGGACACCGGGGAGCTGTTTTTT
CALGGAGDTGELFF
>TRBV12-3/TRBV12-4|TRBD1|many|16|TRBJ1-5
TGTGCCAGCAGTACCGACAGGGAGGAAGGCAATCAGCCCCAGCATTTT
CASSTDREEGNQPQHF
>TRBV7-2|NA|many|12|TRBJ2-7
TGTGCCAGCAGCGAATTTACTTACGAGCAGTACTTC
CASSEFTYEQYF
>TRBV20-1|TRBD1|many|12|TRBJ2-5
TGCAGTGCTTGGGGACAGAGGGAGACCCAGTACTTC
CSAWGQRETQYF
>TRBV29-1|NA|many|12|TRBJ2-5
TGCAGCGTCGTCCCAGGGCCAGAGACCCAGTACTTC
CSVVPGPETQYF
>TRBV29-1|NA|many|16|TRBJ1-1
TGCAGCGTTGAAGGTGGCACAGGGTTGTTGAACACTGAAGCTTTCTTT
CSVEGGTGLLNTEAFF
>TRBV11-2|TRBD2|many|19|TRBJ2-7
TGTGCCAGCAGCTTAGTTAAGGGCGGCCGACAGCGGGACGAATACGAGCAGTACTTC
CASSLVKGGRQRDEYEQYF
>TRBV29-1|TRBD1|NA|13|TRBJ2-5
TGCAGCGTTGAGGGACAGTTCCAAGAGACCCAGTACTTC
CSVEGQFQETQYF
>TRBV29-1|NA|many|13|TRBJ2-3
TGCAGCGTTGAACAGGCCTACACAGATACGCAGTATTTT
CSVEQAYTDTQYF
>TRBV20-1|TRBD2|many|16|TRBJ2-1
TGCAGTGCCCAAACAGGATTACTAGCGGGAATACATGAGCAGTTCTTC
CSAQTGLLAGIHEQFF
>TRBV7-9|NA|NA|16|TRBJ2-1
TGTGCCAGCACAGGACAGCCTCCCGATATGTACAATGAGCAGTTCTTC
CASTGQPPDMYNEQFF
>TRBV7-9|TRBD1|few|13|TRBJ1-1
TGTGCCAGCAGAACAGGGGGACGCACTGAAGCTTTCTTT
CASRTGGRTEAFF
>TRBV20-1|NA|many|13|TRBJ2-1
TGCAGTGCTAGAAATGGGCTCTACAATGAGCAGTTCTTC
CSARNGLYNEQFF
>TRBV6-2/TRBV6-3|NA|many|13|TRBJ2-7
TGTGCCAGCGATAGCGGAAGCTCCTACGAGCAGTACTTC
CASDSGSSYEQYF
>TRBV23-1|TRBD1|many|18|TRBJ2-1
TGCGCCAGCAGCCCGGGACAGGTTAACGTCACCTACTACAATGAGCAGTTCTTC
CASSPGQVNVTYYNEQFF
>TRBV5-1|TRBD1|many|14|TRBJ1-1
TGCGCCAGCAGCTTGACAGGGGGGCAAACTGAAGCTTTCTTT
CASSLTGGQTEAFF
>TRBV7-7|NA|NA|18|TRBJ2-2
TGTGCCAGCAGCAACCGCCGTTGGGGGGACACGAACACCGGGGAGCTGTTTTTT
CASSNRRWGDTNTGELFF